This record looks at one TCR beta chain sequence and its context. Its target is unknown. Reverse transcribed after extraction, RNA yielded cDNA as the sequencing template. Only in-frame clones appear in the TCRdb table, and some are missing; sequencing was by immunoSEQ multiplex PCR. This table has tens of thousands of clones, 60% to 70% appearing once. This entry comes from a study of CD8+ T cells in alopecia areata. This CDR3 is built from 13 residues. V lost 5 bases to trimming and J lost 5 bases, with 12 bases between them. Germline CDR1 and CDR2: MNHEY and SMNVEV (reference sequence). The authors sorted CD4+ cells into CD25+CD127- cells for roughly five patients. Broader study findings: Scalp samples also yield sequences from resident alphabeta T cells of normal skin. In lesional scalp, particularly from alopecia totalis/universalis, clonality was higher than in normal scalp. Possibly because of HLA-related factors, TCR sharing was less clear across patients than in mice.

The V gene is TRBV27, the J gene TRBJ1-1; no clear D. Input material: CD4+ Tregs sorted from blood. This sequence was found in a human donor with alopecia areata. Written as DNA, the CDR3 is TGTGCCAGCAGTCCAAACTGGGGTACTGAAGCTTTCTTT. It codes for CASSPNWGTEAFF.